This T cell receptor beta chain is drawn from a study of CD8 T cells in ankylosing spondylitis. Comment on this clonotype: The antigen remains unidentified.

Study conclusions and caveats: Apparently characteristic of ankylosing spondylitis blood was a TCR beta motif (under ten highly homologous variants).

TCRdb reprocessed the 5' RACE reads via MiXCR and lists one record per CDR3 protein. The sample has 750,000 to 850,000 distinct CDR3 sequences; roughly 10% are singletons. Sample: blood, either unsorted or a sorted T cell fraction (not recorded which). This TCR was recovered from a male donor with ankylosing spondylitis.

The CDR3 here is CASSNGQGAGEKLFF. CDR3 sequence (DNA): TGCGCCAGCAGCAACGGACAGGGGGCTGGTGAAAAACTGTTTTTT. V and J are TRBV4-1 and TRBJ1-4, with 11 bases identical to TRBD1. V shed 5 bases and J 7 bases; nucleotides not matched to a gene: 6. In germline, CDR1 is MGHRA, CDR2 YSYEKL. The CDR3 covers 15 residues.